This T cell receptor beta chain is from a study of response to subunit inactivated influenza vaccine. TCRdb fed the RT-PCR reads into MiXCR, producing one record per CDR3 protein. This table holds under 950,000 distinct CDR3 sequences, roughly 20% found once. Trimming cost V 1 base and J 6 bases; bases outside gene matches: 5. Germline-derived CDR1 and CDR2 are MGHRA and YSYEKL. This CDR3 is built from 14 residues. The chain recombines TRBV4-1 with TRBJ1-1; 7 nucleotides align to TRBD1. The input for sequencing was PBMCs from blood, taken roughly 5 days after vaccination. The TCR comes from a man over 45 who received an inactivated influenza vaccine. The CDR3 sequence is CASSQGHRGSEAFF. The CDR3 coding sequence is TGCGCCAGCAGCCAAGGACACAGGGGTTCTGAAGCTTTCTTT.